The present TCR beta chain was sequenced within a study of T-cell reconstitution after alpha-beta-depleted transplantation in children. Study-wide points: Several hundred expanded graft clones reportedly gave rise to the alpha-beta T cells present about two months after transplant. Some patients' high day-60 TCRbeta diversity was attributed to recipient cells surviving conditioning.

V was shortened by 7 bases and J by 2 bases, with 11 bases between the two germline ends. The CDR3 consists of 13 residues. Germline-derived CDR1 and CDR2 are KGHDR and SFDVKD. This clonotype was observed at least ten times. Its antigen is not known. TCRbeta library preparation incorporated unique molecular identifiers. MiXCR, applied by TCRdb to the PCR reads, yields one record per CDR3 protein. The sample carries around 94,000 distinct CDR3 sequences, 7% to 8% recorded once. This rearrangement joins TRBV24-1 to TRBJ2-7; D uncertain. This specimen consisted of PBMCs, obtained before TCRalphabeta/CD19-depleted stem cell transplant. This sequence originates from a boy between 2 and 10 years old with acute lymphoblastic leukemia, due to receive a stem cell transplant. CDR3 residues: CATRIPGPYEQYF. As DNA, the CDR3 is TGTGCCACCAGAATCCCGGGTCCCTACGAGCAGTACTTC.